The clone carrying this T cell receptor (beta chain) was recorded once. Its cognate antigen is unknown. Using a J-beta primer mix together with a sample-barcoded 5' primer, a second PCR was run for about 7 to 12 cycles. Each CDR3 protein is one row after TCRdb ran MiXCR on the 5' RACE reads. The sample records over 600,000 distinct CDR3 sequences, around half being singletons. The V gene end was trimmed by 0 bases and the J gene end by 1 base; junction bases not matched to a gene: 2. CDR1 is MNHEY, CDR2 SVGAGI, per germline. The CDR3 totals 16 residues. This sample is part of a study of blood T cells in healthy people across ages. Study-wide results and caveats: TCR beta diversity, measured per million T cells, fell in a roughly linear way with age.

Peripheral blood, approximately 10 milliliters per donor, was collected. Total RNA extraction produced at least 6 micrograms (per sample) for the study. The source material was blood. The chain is built from TRBV6-5 and TRBJ1-5, with 8 bases that match TRBD1. This receptor was taken from a man older than 75 in good health. CDR3 loop: CASSYSRTGSNQPQHF. DNA of the CDR3: TGTGCCAGCAGTTACTCAAGGACAGGGAGCAATCAGCCCCAGCATTTT.